A selection of T cell receptor beta chains follows, all from one sample in a study of shared T cell receptors in the human thymus. Using immunoSEQ multiplex PCR, the repertoire was profiled, and TCRdb retains in-frame clones only, with some absent. The data contain roughly 500,000 clones, 75% to 80% of them singletons. This sample also belongs to another study, concerning human thymus T cells.

The sample taken for sequencing was thymocytes. Every receptor here comes from a boy younger than two with a congenital heart defect. Each CDR3 is given with its conserved first and last residue. The order of the fields is V gene, clone size, J gene, D gene, CDR3 protein, CDR3 DNA. D genes are given only for firm matches. Size values are once, few and many counts, or a class for expanded clones, and some rows have none.

>TRBV7-7|NA|TRBJ2-7|TRBD2
CASSSTSGRAYREQYF
TGTGCTAGCAGCTCAACTAGCGGGAGGGCGTACAGGGAGCAGTACTTC
>TRBV4-1|NA|TRBJ2-5|NA
CASSQGGWGGKTQYF
TGCGCCAGCAGCCAAGGAGGGTGGGGTGGGAAGACCCAGTACTTC
>TRBV4-3|few|TRBJ2-7|NA
CASSQEITEQNYEQYF
TGCGCCAGCAGTCAAGAGATAACGGAACAGAACTACGAGCAGTACTTC
>TRBV5-6|few|TRBJ2-5|NA
CASSFFADPQETQYF
TGTGCCAGCAGCTTTTTCGCAGATCCCCAAGAGACCCAGTACTTC
>TRBV4-3|NA|TRBJ2-2|TRBD2
CASSQVSASGPNTGELFF
TGCGCCAGCAGCCAAGTTTCGGCTAGCGGACCAAACACCGGGGAGCTGTTTTTT
>TRBV7-3|NA|TRBJ2-7|NA
CASSRGQRNSYEQYF
TGTGCCAGCAGCCGCGGACAGCGGAACTCCTACGAGCAGTACTTC
>TRBV25-1|NA|TRBJ1-2|TRBD1
CASSEYGGQGAYGYTF
TGTGCCAGCAGTGAATATGGGGGACAGGGCGCCTATGGCTACACCTTC
>TRBV23-1|NA|TRBJ2-7|TRBD1
CASSHTDRGGYEQYF
TGCGCCAGCAGTCACACTGACAGGGGAGGCTACGAGCAGTACTTC
>TRBV5-4|NA|TRBJ2-7|TRBD2
CASSSGRPPYEQYF
TGTGCCAGCAGCTCCGGGAGGCCCCCCTACGAGCAGTACTTC
>TRBV28|NA|TRBJ2-1|NA
CASSLWAGASGPSYNEQFF
TGTGCCAGCAGTTTATGGGCGGGGGCTAGCGGCCCATCCTACAATGAGCAGTTCTTC
>TRBV11-3|NA|TRBJ2-2|TRBD1
CASSLGQDSNTGELFF
TGTGCCAGCAGCCTCGGACAGGACTCGAACACCGGGGAGCTGTTTTTT
>TRBV4-3|NA|TRBJ2-6|NA
CASSQDGAGGANVLTF
TGCGCCAGCAGCCAAGACGGGGCGGGAGGGGCCAACGTCCTGACTTTC
>TRBV6-1|NA|TRBJ1-1|NA
CASSDGSDRRMNTEAFF
TGTGCCAGCAGTGATGGGTCCGACAGGAGAATGAACACTGAAGCTTTCTTT
>TRBV7-2|NA|TRBJ2-7|TRBD2
CASSLAVVEAGGYTYEQYF
TGTGCCAGCAGCTTAGCGGTGGTCGAGGCGGGAGGTTATACCTACGAGCAGTACTTC
>TRBV4-3|NA|TRBJ2-2|TRBD2
CASSQGQREVAGELFF
TGCGCCAGCAGCCAAGGGCAGCGGGAGGTAGCCGGGGAGCTGTTTTTT
>TRBV11-2|NA|TRBJ2-2|NA
CASRGAETIFGELFF
TGTGCCAGCAGGGGGGCTGAGACTATTTTCGGGGAGCTGTTTTTT
>TRBV7-2|once|TRBJ2-5|NA
CASSLSQNRYQETQYF
TGTGCCAGCAGCTTAAGTCAAAACAGGTACCAAGAGACCCAGTACTTC
>TRBV30|NA|TRBJ2-1|TRBD2
CASLAGTSRYEQFF
TGTGCCAGCCTAGCCGGGACTAGCCGCTATGAGCAGTTCTTC
>TRBV5-6|few|TRBJ2-1|TRBD2
CASSLWGREGPYNEQFF
TGTGCCAGCAGCTTGTGGGGGCGGGAGGGCCCCTACAATGAGCAGTTCTTC
>TRBV29-1|NA|TRBJ2-7|NA
CSVEEGGTYEQYF
TGCAGCGTTGAAGAAGGCGGGACCTACGAGCAGTACTTC
>TRBV7-2|NA|TRBJ2-7|TRBD2
CASSSRLAGGIYEQYF
TGTGCCAGCAGCTCAAGACTAGCGGGAGGGATCTACGAGCAGTACTTC
>TRBV2|NA|TRBJ2-7|NA
CASSEWQYEQYF
TGTGCCAGCAGTGAATGGCAGTACGAGCAGTACTTC
>TRBV4-3|NA|TRBJ2-7|NA
CASSQALSGWEHSYEQYF
TGCGCCAGCAGCCAAGCCCTTAGTGGATGGGAGCACTCCTACGAGCAGTACTTC
>TRBV6-5|once|TRBJ2-1|TRBD1
CASSGTGIGQFF
TGTGCCAGCAGCGGGACAGGGATTGGACAGTTCTTC
>TRBV11-3|NA|TRBJ2-5|NA
CASSLVSVTQYF
TGTGCCAGCAGCTTAGTGTCGGTGACCCAGTACTTC
>TRBV30|NA|TRBJ2-7|TRBD1
CAWKGQGTYEQYF
TGTGCCTGGAAGGGACAGGGAACCTACGAGCAGTACTTC
>TRBV28|NA|TRBJ2-7|TRBD1
CASSPGTGLYEQYF
TGTGCCAGCAGCCCCGGGACAGGCCTTTACGAGCAGTACTTC
>TRBV30|few|TRBJ1-2|NA
CGGEGTAGYTF
TGTGGGGGGGAGGGGACGGCGGGCTACACCTTC
>TRBV27|NA|TRBJ1-4|TRBD1
CASSTAVQGSNEKLFF
TGTGCCAGCAGCACGGCGGTACAGGGGAGTAATGAAAAACTGTTTTTT
>TRBV2|NA|TRBJ1-1|NA
CASSEQGRGDTEAFF
TGTGCCAGCAGTGAACAGGGGCGTGGGGACACTGAAGCTTTCTTT
>TRBV28|NA|TRBJ2-2|TRBD2
CASGRLAVWGELFF
TGTGCCAGCGGGCGGCTAGCGGTCTGGGGGGAGCTGTTTTTT
>TRBV11-3|NA|TRBJ2-7|NA
CASSQPRSYEQYF
TGTGCCAGCAGCCAACCCCGCAGCTACGAGCAGTACTTC
>TRBV18|NA|TRBJ2-3|TRBD2
CASSPLASGSDVGQYF
TGTGCCAGCTCACCATTGGCTAGCGGGAGCGACGTCGGGCAGTATTTT
>TRBV5-1|NA|TRBJ1-4|TRBD1
CASSPPGQGVEKLFF
TGCGCCAGCAGCCCCCCGGGACAGGGGGTGGAAAAACTGTTTTTT
>TRBV7-6|NA|TRBJ2-4|TRBD1
CASSLAPDRVDAKNIQYF
TGTGCCAGCAGCTTAGCCCCCGACAGGGTAGATGCCAAAAACATTCAGTACTTC
>TRBV9|NA|TRBJ1-1|TRBD1
CASSVAEGAMNTEAFF
TGTGCCAGCAGCGTAGCAGAGGGGGCAATGAACACTGAAGCTTTCTTT
>TRBV7-9|NA|TRBJ1-2|TRBD1
CASSARQGDNGYTF
TGTGCCAGCAGCGCAAGACAGGGGGACAATGGCTACACCTTC
>TRBV19|NA|TRBJ2-2|NA
CASTLRQNTGELFF
TGTGCCAGTACCCTCCGACAGAACACCGGGGAGCTGTTTTTT
>TRBV28|NA|TRBJ2-1|TRBD2
CASYQREGLRPYNEQFF
TGTGCCAGCTACCAGCGGGAGGGTCTTCGGCCCTACAATGAGCAGTTCTTC
>TRBV14|NA|TRBJ1-1|TRBD1
CASSQDDRGLHGEAFF
TGTGCCAGCAGCCAAGACGACAGGGGGCTTCATGGTGAAGCTTTCTTT
>TRBV11-2|NA|TRBJ1-1|NA
CASSLGCAGRRSEAFF
TGTGCCAGCAGCTTGGGATGTGCAGGGAGGAGGTCTGAAGCTTTCTTT
>TRBV6-6|NA|TRBJ1-4|TRBD1
CASRDRGQKLFF
TGTGCCAGCAGGGACAGGGGGCAAAAACTGTTTTTT
>TRBV10-3|NA|TRBJ2-7|TRBD2
CAIGLAGGYEQYF
TGTGCCATCGGACTAGCGGGAGGGTACGAGCAGTACTTC
>TRBV29-1|NA|TRBJ2-1|TRBD2
CSVEDRLARGYNEQFF
TGCAGCGTTGAAGACCGACTAGCGAGGGGTTACAATGAGCAGTTCTTC
>TRBV11-2|NA|TRBJ2-7|TRBD2
CASSLERPSGAYEQYF
TGTGCCAGCAGCTTAGAGCGTCCTAGCGGGGCCTACGAGCAGTACTTC
>TRBV9|NA|TRBJ2-3|TRBD2
CASSTPGGTADTQYF
TGTGCCAGCAGCACCCCCGGGGGGACGGCAGATACGCAGTATTTT
>TRBV7-8|few|TRBJ2-3|TRBD2
CASSSLTSGSGCTDTQYF
TGTGCCAGCAGTTCTTTAACTAGCGGGAGTGGGTGCACAGATACGCAGTATTTT
>TRBV29-1|NA|TRBJ2-5|TRBD2
CSVTSGGGGGPGTSGSQETQYF
TGCAGCGTGACGTCAGGGGGGGGTGGGGGTCCCGGGACTAGCGGGAGCCAAGAGACCCAGTACTTC
>TRBV28|NA|TRBJ1-5|TRBD1
CASSPGQGTYSNQPQHF
TGTGCCAGCAGTCCCGGACAGGGGACATATAGCAATCAGCCCCAGCATTTT
>TRBV4-3|NA|TRBJ2-7|TRBD2
CASSQDSRETGLADAYEQYF
TGCGCCAGCAGCCAAGACTCGAGGGAGACGGGACTAGCGGACGCCTACGAGCAGTACTTC
>TRBV7-9|once|TRBJ2-2|NA
CASSLNTGELFF
TGTGCCAGCAGCCTCAACACCGGGGAGCTGTTTTTT
>TRBV18|NA|TRBJ1-1|TRBD1
CASSPWTGGTTEAFF
TGTGCCAGCTCACCGTGGACAGGGGGCACCACTGAAGCTTTCTTT
>TRBV7-9|NA|TRBJ2-7|TRBD2
CASNQGREGRHEQYF
TGTGCCAGCAACCAAGGGCGGGAGGGCAGACACGAGCAGTACTTC
>TRBV6-5|NA|TRBJ2-5|NA
CASSRGTAQETQYF
TGTGCCAGCAGTAGGGGGACGGCCCAAGAGACCCAGTACTTC
>TRBV19|once|TRBJ2-2|TRBD2
CASSYASGRALHPNTGELFF
TGTGCCAGTAGTTACGCTAGCGGGAGGGCTTTACACCCGAACACCGGGGAGCTGTTTTTT
>TRBV15|NA|TRBJ1-5|TRBD1
CATSNRLGQGAGQPQHF
TGTGCCACCAGTAATCGTTTGGGACAGGGGGCAGGTCAGCCCCAGCATTTT
>TRBV2|NA|TRBJ2-7|TRBD2
CASNLLAGGFYEQYF
TGTGCCAGCAACCTACTAGCGGGAGGTTTCTACGAGCAGTACTTC